Presented here are 32 T cell receptor beta chains from one specimen sequenced in a study of T cell clonotyping in hematopoietic cell transplantation. Profiling relied on immunoSEQ multiplex PCR, and the TCRdb table lists in-frame clones only, not all of them. The sample lists 46,000 or so clones; 80% to 90% were seen once. Sample time point: recipient sample about 28 days before transplant, after cytoreduction. The input for sequencing was peripheral blood mononuclear cells, taken before stem cell transplant. All receptors derive from a man between 60 and 75 years old with biphenotypic leukemia. Some clones in this sample may be carry-over from other donors' samples.

The chain couples TRBV28 to TRBJ1-5; D is unresolved. Trimming took 7 bases from V and 9 from J, leaving 16 bases between them. The CDR3 contains 13 residues. The germline gives CDR1 MDHEN, CDR2 SYDVKM. The CDR3 spells CASTNRPPGPQHF. The CDR3 DNA follows: TGTGCCAGCACAAATCGACCTCCCGGGCCCCAGCATTTT.

V usage is TRBV7-9 and J usage is TRBJ1-1; D uncertain. Per the germline V gene, CDR1 is SEHNR and CDR2 is FQNEAQ (reference sequence). The ends were cut back, 2 bases at V and 10 bases at J, with 14 bases in the middle. CDR3 length: 13 amino acids. The chain's CDR3 is CASSLLGSQGAFF. The CDR3 DNA follows: TGTGCCAGCAGCTTATTGGGTAGCCAAGGAGCTTTCTTT.

This CDR3 is CASSYRGYGYTF. The CDR3 nucleotides read TGTGCCAGCAGTTACAGGGGGTATGGCTACACCTTC. The V call is TRBV6-5, the J call TRBJ1-2; possibly TRBD1 for D (6 bases). V was trimmed by 2 bases and J by 5 bases, leaving 6 bases between them. Germline CDR1 is MNHEY and CDR2 is SVGAGI. CDR3 length: 12 residues.

This clone appeared a single time. V is TRBV20-1 and J is TRBJ2-1; unclear D gene. Trimming left V 3 bases short and J 8 bases short, with 5 bases between. This CDR3 region has 10 residues. Germline-derived CDR1 and CDR2 are DFQATT and SNEGSKA (reference sequence). The CDR3 bases are TGCAGTGCTAGTGCCTATGAGCAGTTCTTC. Its protein product is CSASAYEQFF.

The CDR3 here is CASSLVGARPYNEQFF. The CDR3 nucleotides are TGTGCCAGCAGCTTAGTAGGGGCTCGACCATACAATGAGCAGTTCTTC. The genes are TRBV7-9 and TRBJ2-1; possible D gene TRBD1, 5 bases. This CDR3 is built from 16 residues. From germline, CDR1 is SEHNR and CDR2 FQNEAQ (reference sequence). The V and J ends lost 1 base and 4 bases respectively, with 14 bases between them.

The V call is TRBV5-1, the J call TRBJ2-3; 12 positions match TRBD2. Germline CDR1 and CDR2: SGHRS and YFSETQ. Losses at the gene ends were 7 bases for V and 9 bases for J; bases not matched to a gene: 15. This CDR3 is built from 16 residues. CDR3 bases: TGCGCCAGCGGAAGTGGTCGACTAGCGGGAGAGGGAACGCAGTATTTT. Amino acids: CASGSGRLAGEGTQYF.

The chain carries TRBV28 and TRBJ2-7; D ambiguous. Germline CDR1 reads MDHEN; CDR2 reads SYDVKM. The CDR3 loop spans 13 amino acids. Trimming shortened V by 4 bases and J by 4 bases, and 11 bases separated the two germline ends. The CDR3 here is CASSSYRLYEQYF. For the CDR3, the DNA is TGTGCCAGCAGTTCATACCGGCTGTACGAGCAGTACTTC.

The CDR3 DNA sequence: TGTGCCAGCAGCTCTAACTTACCACGGGGCTACACCTTC. Amino acid sequence: CASSSNLPRGYTF. The V call is TRBV5-6, the J call TRBJ1-2; the D is unclear. This CDR3 has 13 residues. V dropped 3 bases and J dropped 8 bases, with 14 bases sitting between them. Germline CDR1 SGHDT, CDR2 YYEEEE.

The rearrangement uses TRBV9 and TRBJ2-5; D might be TRBD1 (5 bases). The CDR3 is made up of 14 amino acids. Germline lookup yields CDR1 SGDLS and CDR2 YYNGEE. The V gene lost 0 bases and the J gene lost 5 bases, with 11 bases spanning the gap. The CDR3 nucleotides are TGTGCCAGCAGCGTAGCCCAGGGTATCGAGACCCAGTACTTC. It codes for CASSVAQGIETQYF.

The chain joins TRBV29-1 to TRBJ2-2; 7 nucleotides match TRBD2. This CDR3 spans 15 amino acids. Germline-derived CDR1 and CDR2 are SQVTM and ANQGSEA. The V and J ends lost 7 bases and 0 bases, in that order; junction bases with no gene match: 8. The CDR3, as DNA: TGCAGCGCGACGGGAGGCGATTCGAACACCGGGGAGCTGTTTTTT. It specifies CSATGGDSNTGELFF.

The rearrangement uses TRBV9 and TRBJ2-7; TRBD2 matches at 7 bases. The trim removed 3 bases at V and 0 bases at J, leaving 3 bases unmatched. Germline lookup yields CDR1 SGDLS and CDR2 YYNGEE. This CDR3 is built from 14 residues. The CDR3 protein is CASSARDYSYEQYF. CDR3 bases: TGTGCCAGCAGCGCCCGGGACTACTCCTACGAGCAGTACTTC.

The J gene is TRBJ2-1, the V gene TRBV7-9; D is perhaps TRBD2 (6 bases). V was shortened by 8 bases and J by 6 bases, with 11 bases between the two germline ends. CDR3 length equals 12 residues. CDR1 is SEHNR, CDR2 FQNEAQ, per germline (reference sequence). In DNA form, the CDR3 reads TGTGCCAGCTGGGCGGGGAGCAATGAGCAGTTCTTC. Amino acids: CASWAGSNEQFF.

The count of this clone is one. This rearrangement joins TRBV19 to TRBJ2-3; TRBD2 matches at 8 bases. Losses at the gene ends were 6 bases for V and 3 bases for J; bases not matched to a gene: 14. Germline lookup yields CDR1 LNHDA and CDR2 SQIVND (reference sequence). This CDR3 is 17 amino acids long. As DNA, the CDR3 is TGTGCCAGTAGCCCTTCTCCCACTAGCGGCCTTACAGATACGCAGTATTTT. It translates to CASSPSPTSGLTDTQYF.

The chain combines TRBV5-1 with TRBJ1-2, with no clear D. Trimming removed 0 bases from V and 3 bases from J, with 9 bases in between. The CDR3 runs to 14 residues. Germline assignment: CDR1 SGHRS and CDR2 YFSETQ. The chain's CDR3 is CASSLAGWDYGYTF. DNA for the CDR3: TGCGCCAGCAGCTTGGCCGGGTGGGACTATGGCTACACCTTC.

In DNA form, the CDR3 reads TGTGCCAGCAGTTACTCGAGGGGCCACTATGGCTACACCTTC. This encodes CASSYSRGHYGYTF. The chain employs TRBV6-5 and TRBJ1-2; tentatively, D is TRBD1 (5 bases). Germline V gives CDR1 MNHEY, CDR2 SVGAGI. V was trimmed by 0 bases and J by 3 bases, leaving 8 bases between them. This CDR3 is 14 amino acids long.

The chain combines TRBV15 with TRBJ1-5; D perhaps matches TRBD1 (5 bases). Per germline, CDR1 LNHNV and CDR2 YYDKDF (reference sequence). Trimming stripped 5 bases from V and 1 base from J, with 18 bases between. The CDR3 loop spans 17 amino acids. CDR3 protein: CATSSGKGPRSNQPQHF. For the CDR3, the DNA is TGTGCCACCAGCTCCGGCAAGGGGCCGAGGAGCAATCAGCCCCAGCATTTT.

The chain links TRBV5-4 to TRBJ2-1; 8 bases are shared with TRBD2. The CDR3 is made up of 13 amino acids. Unmatched junction bases numbered 6, after V lost 4 bases and J lost 9 bases. Germline V gene lookup returns CDR1 SGHNT and CDR2 YYREEE (reference sequence). The CDR3 spells CASSHPGGVEQFF. The CDR3 region has the DNA TGTGCCAGCAGCCACCCGGGGGGGGTTGAGCAGTTCTTC.

V and J are TRBV7-8 and TRBJ2-1; 12 nucleotides align to TRBD2. The CDR3 is made up of 15 amino acids. V shed 2 bases and J 8 bases; nucleotides not matched to a gene: 4. Per the germline V gene, CDR1 is SGHVS and CDR2 is FQNEAQ. Here the CDR3 reads CASSLRLAGVYEQFF. The CDR3 DNA sequence: TGTGCCAGCAGCTTAAGACTAGCGGGAGTATATGAGCAGTTCTTC. Full variable domain (missing parts from reference TRBV7-8 and TRBJ2-1): GAGVSQSPRYKVAKRGQDVALRCDPISGHVSLFWYQQALGQGPEFLTYFQNEAQLDKSGLPSDRFFAERPEGSVSTLKIQRTQQEDSAVYLCASSLRLAGVYEQFFGPGTRLTVL.

This clone was detected a few times. CDR3 DNA sequence: TGTGCCAGCAGCTCAATTACGGGGCTTGGGGGGCCCCAGCATTTT. This encodes CASSSITGLGGPQHF. This rearrangement joins TRBV5-6 to TRBJ1-5; a possible D gene is TRBD1 (5 bases). V was shortened by 3 bases and J by 9 bases, with 19 bases between the two germline ends. The CDR3 is 15 amino acids. Germline V lookup: CDR1 SGHDT, CDR2 YYEEEE.

The rearrangement joins TRBV4-2 to TRBJ1-3; tentative D call: TRBD1 (5 bases). The CDR3 has 15 amino acids. Germline V gene sequence: CDR1 LGHNA, CDR2 YNFKEQ. The ends were cut back, 0 bases at V and 0 bases at J, with 6 bases in the middle. CDR3 nucleotides: TGTGCCAGCAGCCAAGATCAGGGCTCTGGAAACACCATATATTTT. This encodes CASSQDQGSGNTIYF.

The J gene is TRBJ1-5, the V gene TRBV27; the D gene is possibly TRBD1 (5 bases). Looked up from germline, CDR1 is MNHEY and CDR2 is SMNVEV (reference sequence). The CDR3 totals 12 residues. V shed 8 bases and J shed 2 bases, with 7 bases lying between them. CDR3 nucleotide sequence: TGTGCCAGCGGGGGGGGCAATCAGCCCCAGCATTTT. Translating gives CASGGGNQPQHF.

The chain has TRBV30 and TRBJ2-2; D is ambiguous. Germline CDR1 reads GTSNPN; CDR2 reads SVGIG (reference sequence). V lost 0 bases to trimming and J lost 6 bases, with 11 bases between them. CDR3 length: 14 amino acids. The CDR3 DNA follows: TGTGCCTGGAGTGTGGATCTCTCCGCCGGGGAGCTGTTTTTT. Its protein product is CAWSVDLSAGELFF.

The chain couples TRBV5-1 to TRBJ1-2; D is ambiguous. Germline V gives CDR1 SGHRS, CDR2 YFSETQ. The CDR3 runs to 14 residues. The V end lost 2 bases, the J end lost 2 bases, and 10 bases lay between the germline ends. CDR3 nucleotides: TGCGCCAGCAGCTTTGAGGGAGTGAACTATGGCTACACCTTC. It yields the protein CASSFEGVNYGYTF.

V and J are TRBV28 and TRBJ1-2; D is ambiguous. Trimming removed 6 bases at V and 4 bases at J, with 18 bases between. Germline V gene lookup returns CDR1 MDHEN and CDR2 SYDVKM. This CDR3 has 15 residues. CDR3: CASRASSGRTYGYTF. CDR3 coding DNA: TGTGCCAGCAGAGCTTCATCCGGGAGAACCTATGGCTACACCTTC.

This clone came up a few times. The chain has TRBV5-1 and TRBJ2-7; maybe TRBD1 (5 bases). The CDR3 runs to 14 residues. Germline CDR1 reads SGHRS; CDR2 reads YFSETQ. V gave up 0 bases and J gave up 3 bases, with 10 bases separating them. CDR3 DNA sequence: TGCGCCAGCAGCTTGGCGCAGGGCTACTACGAGCAGTACTTC. Amino acids: CASSLAQGYYEQYF.

CDR3 residues: CASSLGLNYEQYF. For the CDR3, the DNA is TGTGCCAGCAGCTTAGGCCTTAACTACGAGCAGTACTTC. The rearrangement joins TRBV11-2 to TRBJ2-7; no clear D. Trimming removed 1 base at V and 3 bases at J, with 7 bases between. The CDR3 covers 13 residues. Per the germline V gene, CDR1 is SGHAT and CDR2 is FQNNGV.

The genes are TRBV7-2 and TRBJ2-5; 12 positions match TRBD2. V shed 5 bases and J 6 bases; nucleotides not matched to a gene: 10. This CDR3 contains 16 residues. From germline, CDR1 is SGHTA and CDR2 FQGNSA. The DNA of the CDR3 is TGTGCCAGCAGCGCCGCTAGCGGGAGGGCCGATAAGACCCAGTACTTC. It yields the protein CASSAASGRADKTQYF. Variable domain in full (rest from reference TRBV7-2 and TRBJ2-5): GAGVSQSPSNKVTEKGKDVELRCDPISGHTALYWYRQSLGQGLEFLIYFQGNSAPDKSGLPSDRFSAERTGGSVSTLTIQRTQQEDSAVYLCASSAASGRADKTQYFGPGTRLLVL.

This clone was found a few times. The chain uses TRBV6-1 and TRBJ1-2; D is ambiguous. Looked up from germline, CDR1 is MNHNS and CDR2 is SASEGT. The CDR3 totals 14 residues. The V and J ends lost 6 bases and 4 bases respectively, with 15 bases between them. As DNA, the CDR3 is TGTGCCAGCAGCGGACCCGGACCAATCTATGGCTACACCTTC. Amino acids: CASSGPGPIYGYTF.

This clone came up once. This chain uses TRBV5-6 with TRBJ1-2; D is uncertain. The V end was cut by 2 bases, the J end by 3 bases, with 14 bases between. Per the germline V gene, CDR1 is SGHDT and CDR2 is YYEEEE. This CDR3 comprises 15 residues. CDR3 sequence (DNA): TGTGCCAGCAGCTTTATAGAGAGGATTGACTATGGCTACACCTTC. As protein: CASSFIERIDYGYTF.

The chain couples TRBV7-9 to TRBJ2-2, with D tentatively TRBD1 or TRBD2 (5 bases each). V dropped 1 base and J dropped 7 bases, with 10 bases sitting between them. The CDR3 runs to 14 residues. Per the germline V gene, CDR1 is SEHNR and CDR2 is FQNEAQ (reference sequence). The CDR3 spells CASSLVGAHGELFF. The CDR3 DNA reads TGTGCCAGCAGCTTAGTCGGGGCCCACGGGGAGCTGTTTTTT.

This chain uses TRBV29-1 with TRBJ2-1, with D perhaps TRBD1 (6 bases). The V end was cut by 1 base, the J end by 3 bases, with 13 bases between. Per the germline V gene, CDR1 is SQVTM and CDR2 is ANQGSEA. This CDR3 has 15 amino acids. The CDR3: CSVEGGGLNYNEQFF. CDR3 in DNA: TGCAGCGTTGAAGGTGGGGGCTTGAACTACAATGAGCAGTTCTTC.

The chain couples TRBV30 to TRBJ2-2, with D perhaps matching TRBD1 or TRBD2 (5 bases each). Trimming stripped 5 bases from V and 3 bases from J, with 10 bases between. There are 13 residues in the CDR3. Germline assignment: CDR1 GTSNPN and CDR2 SVGIG (reference sequence). The CDR3: CAWWDGHTGELFF. CDR3 sequence (DNA): TGTGCCTGGTGGGACGGTCACACCGGGGAGCTGTTTTTT.